The 14 T cell receptor beta chains in this list originate from one sample, sequenced in a study of PD-L1 blockade in urothelial cancer. Produced via immunoSEQ multiplex PCR; TCRdb's table is partial and in-frame only. The sample lists around 45,000 clones, about 88% occurring once. This specimen consisted of PBMCs, obtained around atezolizumab (anti-PD-L1) treatment. The receptors come from a woman between 55 and 75 years old with urothelial cancer.

The chain combines TRBV28 with TRBJ2-4; D perhaps matches TRBD1 (5 bases). Germline lookup yields CDR1 MDHEN and CDR2 SYDVKM. V lost 6 bases to trimming and J lost 8 bases, with 11 bases between them. The CDR3 has 12 amino acids. CDR3: CASSQDSYIQYF. DNA for the CDR3: TGTGCCAGCAGCCAAGACAGTTACATTCAGTACTTC.

This chain connects TRBV12-5 to TRBJ2-1, with D possibly matching TRBD1 (5 bases). V lost 4 bases and J 7 bases, leaving 11 bases between the germline ends. This CDR3 is 13 amino acids long. Germline V CDR1 and CDR2: LGHNT, FRNRAP. CDR3 nucleotide sequence: TGTGCTAGTGGTTCTCCGACAGCGAATGAGCAGTTCTTC. Translation: CASGSPTANEQFF.

The chain joins TRBV9 to TRBJ2-1, with a weak D call TRBD1 (6 bases). Deletions cut 3 bases from V and 0 bases from J, with 10 bases between. The CDR3 extends over 15 amino acids. Germline V gene lookup returns CDR1 SGDLS and CDR2 YYNGEE. The CDR3 sequence: CASSAGQSSYNEQFF. The CDR3, as DNA: TGTGCCAGCAGCGCCGGACAGAGCTCCTACAATGAGCAGTTCTTC.

This rearrangement joins TRBV28 to TRBJ2-1; 8 positions agree with TRBD1. Germline V gives CDR1 MDHEN, CDR2 SYDVKM. The V segment lost 10 bases and the J segment 8 bases; nucleotides outside the gene matches: 10. This CDR3 contains 13 residues. CDR3 nucleotide sequence: TGTGCCACATTTACAGGGGGTCTCGATGAGCAGTTCTTC. The encoded protein is CATFTGGLDEQFF.

This clone occurred a few times. The J gene is TRBJ1-1, the V gene TRBV6-5; D uncertain. Trimming removed 4 bases from V and 10 bases from J, with 10 bases in between. The CDR3 length is 11 residues. The germline V gene has CDR1 MNHEY and CDR2 SVGAGI. The CDR3 loop reads CASSSTLGAFF. As DNA, the CDR3 is TGTGCCAGCAGTTCGACTCTGGGAGCTTTCTTT.

V and J are TRBV6-5 and TRBJ1-5, with 8 bases fitting TRBD1. CDR3 length equals 15 residues. CDR1 is MNHEY and CDR2 is SVGAGI in the germline V gene. V shed 5 bases, J shed 0 bases, and the junction held 3 bases outside the gene matches. This CDR3 is CASSRDRNSNQPQHF. The DNA of the CDR3 is TGTGCCAGCAGTAGGGACAGGAATAGCAATCAGCCCCAGCATTTT.

This chain joins TRBV28 and TRBJ2-7, with a tentative D call TRBD1 (5 bases). Trimming pared 4 bases from V and 3 bases from J, leaving 16 bases between. Germline V gene data show CDR1 as MDHEN and CDR2 as SYDVKM. The length of the CDR3 is 15 residues. The CDR3 protein is CASSSSTGHLYEQYF. CDR3 DNA sequence: TGTGCCAGCAGTTCCTCCACAGGTCATCTCTACGAGCAGTACTTC.

The chain carries TRBV4-2 and TRBJ1-3; TRBD1 might be the D (6 bases). The V end was cut by 3 bases, the J end by 8 bases, with 14 bases between. CDR1 is LGHNA and CDR2 is YNFKEQ in the germline V gene. The CDR3 loop spans 14 amino acids. CDR3 in DNA: TGTGCCAGCAGCCAGCACAGGGAAGAGGACACCATATATTTT. Its protein product is CASSQHREEDTIYF.

V gene TRBV9 combines with J gene TRBJ1-1; tentatively, D is TRBD1 (5 bases). The V gene lost 0 bases and the J gene lost 4 bases, with 13 bases spanning the gap. This CDR3 spans 15 amino acids. In germline, CDR1 is SGDLS, CDR2 YYNGEE. CDR3 bases: TGTGCCAGCAGCGTAGCTCCTCTCGGGGGCACTGAAGCTTTCTTT. It is translated as CASSVAPLGGTEAFF. The full variable domain, in which reference TRBV9 and TRBJ1-1 provide the parts outside the CDR3, is DSGVTQTPKHLITATGQRVTLRCSPRSGDLSVYWYQQSLDQGLQFLIQYYNGEERAKGNILERFSAQQFPDLHSELNLSSLELGDSALYFCASSVAPLGGTEAFFGQGTRLTVV.

The CDR3 is CASSLALAVAKNIQYF. DNA of the CDR3: TGTGCCAGCAGCTTGGCACTAGCGGTAGCCAAAAACATTCAGTACTTC. The chain employs TRBV5-6 and TRBJ2-4, with 8 bases lining up with TRBD2. The CDR3 is made up of 16 amino acids. After removal of 0 bases from V and 0 bases from J, the junction contained 2 bases not matched to a gene. The germline V gene has CDR1 SGHDT and CDR2 YYEEEE.

The chain is built from TRBV28 and TRBJ2-1, with 8 bases fitting TRBD2. V gave up 4 bases and J gave up 5 bases; unmatched junction bases: 13. CDR3 length: 17 residues. CDR1 and CDR2 (germline): MDHEN, SYDVKM. CDR3 DNA: TGTGCCAGCAGTTCCACTTGGTTTGCGGGAGGCCACAATGAGCAGTTCTTC. As protein: CASSSTWFAGGHNEQFF.

This clone was seen just once. This chain connects TRBV2 to TRBJ2-4; TRBD2 agrees at 7 bases. The CDR3 sequence is 13 residues long. Per the germline V gene, CDR1 is SNHLY and CDR2 is FYNNEI. V shed 6 bases, J shed 9 bases, and the junction held 8 bases outside the gene matches. The CDR3 loop is CASRAAREGIQYF. The CDR3 nucleotides read TGTGCCAGCAGGGCGGCTAGGGAGGGCATTCAGTACTTC.

The chain has TRBV6-7 and TRBJ2-7; 8 nucleotides match TRBD1. TRBV6-7 is an open reading frame whose function is uncertain. The CDR3 spans 14 residues. After removal of 6 bases from V and 6 bases from J, the junction contained 10 bases not matched to a gene. This CDR3 is CASRPLDRVGEQYF. In nucleotides, the CDR3 is TGTGCCAGCAGACCCCTGGACAGGGTAGGCGAGCAGTACTTC.

The V call is TRBV7-3, the J call TRBJ2-1, with D maybe TRBD1 (6 bases). Germline-derived CDR1 and CDR2 are SGHTA and FQGTGA. With 3 bases removed from V and 9 bases from J, the gap between germline ends came to 15 bases. The CDR3 loop spans 14 amino acids. The CDR3 sequence: CASSLVRGFAEQFF. DNA for the CDR3: TGTGCCAGCAGCTTGGTCAGGGGATTTGCTGAGCAGTTCTTC.